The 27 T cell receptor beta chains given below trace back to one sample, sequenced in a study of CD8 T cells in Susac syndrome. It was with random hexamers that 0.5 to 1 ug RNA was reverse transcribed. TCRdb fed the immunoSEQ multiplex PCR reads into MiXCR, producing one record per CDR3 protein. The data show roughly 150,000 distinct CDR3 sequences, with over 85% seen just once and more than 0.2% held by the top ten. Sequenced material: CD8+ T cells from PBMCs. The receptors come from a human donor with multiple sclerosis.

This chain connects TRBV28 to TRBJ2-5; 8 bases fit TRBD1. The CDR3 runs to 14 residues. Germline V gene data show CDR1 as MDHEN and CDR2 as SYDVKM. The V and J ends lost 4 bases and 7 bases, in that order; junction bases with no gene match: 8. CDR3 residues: CASSSVRGRATQYF. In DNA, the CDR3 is TGTGCCAGCAGTTCCGTCAGGGGGCGAGCGACCCAGTACTTC. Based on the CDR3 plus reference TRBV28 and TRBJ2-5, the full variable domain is DVKVTQSSRYLVKRTGEKVFLECVQDMDHENMFWYRQDPGLGLRLIYFSYDVKMKEKGDIPEGYSVSREKKERFSLILESASTNQTSMYLCASSSVRGRATQYFGPGTRLLVL.

This chain's CDR3 is CSASDQGEQYF. CDR3 bases: TGCAGTGCCAGCGACCAGGGGGAGCAGTACTTC. The rearrangement links TRBV20-1 to TRBJ2-7, with a tentative D call TRBD1 (6 bases). The V gene's germline CDR1 is DFQATT and CDR2 SNEGSKA (reference sequence). This CDR3 spans 11 amino acids. V was clipped by 6 bases and J by 7 bases, with 13 bases between them.

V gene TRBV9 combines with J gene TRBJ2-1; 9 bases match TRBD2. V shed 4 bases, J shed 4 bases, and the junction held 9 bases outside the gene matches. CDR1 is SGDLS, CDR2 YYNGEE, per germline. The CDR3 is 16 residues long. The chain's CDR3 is CASSSPGLARYNEQFF. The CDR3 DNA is TGTGCCAGCAGCTCTCCTGGACTAGCGCGTTACAATGAGCAGTTCTTC.

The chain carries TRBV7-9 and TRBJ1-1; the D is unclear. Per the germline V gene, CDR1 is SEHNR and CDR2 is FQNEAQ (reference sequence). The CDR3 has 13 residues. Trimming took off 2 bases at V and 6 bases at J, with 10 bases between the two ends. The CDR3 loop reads CASSLSGDPEAFF. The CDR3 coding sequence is TGTGCCAGCAGCTTATCGGGAGACCCTGAAGCTTTCTTT.

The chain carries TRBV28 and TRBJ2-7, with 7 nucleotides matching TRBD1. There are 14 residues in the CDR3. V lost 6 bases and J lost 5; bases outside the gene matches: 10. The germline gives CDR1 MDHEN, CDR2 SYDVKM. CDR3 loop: CASRPPARGNEQYF. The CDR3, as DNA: TGTGCCAGCAGGCCACCCGCCAGGGGGAACGAGCAGTACTTC.

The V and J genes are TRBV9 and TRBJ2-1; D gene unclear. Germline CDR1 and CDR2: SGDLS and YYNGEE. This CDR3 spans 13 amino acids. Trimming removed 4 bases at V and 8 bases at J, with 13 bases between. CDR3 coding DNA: TGTGCCAGCAGCTCGACCCCTGGGGATGAGCAGTTCTTC. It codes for CASSSTPGDEQFF.

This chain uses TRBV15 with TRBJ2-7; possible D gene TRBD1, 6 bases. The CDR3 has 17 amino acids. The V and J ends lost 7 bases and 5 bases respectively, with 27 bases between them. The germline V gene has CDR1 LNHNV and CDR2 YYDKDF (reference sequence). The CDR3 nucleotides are TGTGCCACCACCCCTTCGGTAGGGGGAGAGCAAGCCCACGAGCAGTACTTC. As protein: CATTPSVGGEQAHEQYF.

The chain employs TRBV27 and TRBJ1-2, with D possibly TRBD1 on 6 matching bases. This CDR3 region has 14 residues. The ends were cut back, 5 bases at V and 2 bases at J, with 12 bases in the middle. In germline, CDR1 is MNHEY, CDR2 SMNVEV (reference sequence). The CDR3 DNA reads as TGTGCCAGCAGTCCGGGACAACTAAACTATGGCTACACCTTC. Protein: CASSPGQLNYGYTF.

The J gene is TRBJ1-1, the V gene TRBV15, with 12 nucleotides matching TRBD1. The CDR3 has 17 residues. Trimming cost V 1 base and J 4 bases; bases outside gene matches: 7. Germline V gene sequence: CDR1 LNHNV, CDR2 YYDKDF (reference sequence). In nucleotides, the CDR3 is TGTGCCACCAGCAGAGTGGGGGGACAGGGGGCGGGCACTGAAGCTTTCTTT. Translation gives CATSRVGGQGAGTEAFF.

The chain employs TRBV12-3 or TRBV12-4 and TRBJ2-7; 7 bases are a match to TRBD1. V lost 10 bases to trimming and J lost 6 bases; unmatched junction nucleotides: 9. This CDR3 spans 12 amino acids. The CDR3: CATGPGGFEQYF. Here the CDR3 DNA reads TGTGCCACTGGACCAGGGGGATTCGAGCAGTACTTC.

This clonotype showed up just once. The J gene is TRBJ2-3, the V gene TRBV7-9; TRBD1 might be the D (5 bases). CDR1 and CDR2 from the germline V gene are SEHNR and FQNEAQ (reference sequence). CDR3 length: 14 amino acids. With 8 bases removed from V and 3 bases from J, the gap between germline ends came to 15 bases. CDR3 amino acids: CASLGREATDTQYF. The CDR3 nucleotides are TGTGCCAGCTTGGGGCGCGAAGCGACAGATACGCAGTATTTT.

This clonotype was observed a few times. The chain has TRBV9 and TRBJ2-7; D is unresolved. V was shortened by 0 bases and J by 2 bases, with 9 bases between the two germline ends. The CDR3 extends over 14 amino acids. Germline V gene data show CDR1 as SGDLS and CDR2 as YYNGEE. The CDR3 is CASSVGSSPYEQYF. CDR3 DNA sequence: TGTGCCAGCAGCGTAGGTAGTAGCCCCTACGAGCAGTACTTC.

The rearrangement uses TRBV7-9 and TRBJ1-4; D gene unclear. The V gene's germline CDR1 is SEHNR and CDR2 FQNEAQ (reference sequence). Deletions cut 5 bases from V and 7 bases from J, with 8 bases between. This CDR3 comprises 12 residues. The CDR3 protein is CASSPRGEKLFF. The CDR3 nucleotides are TGTGCCAGCAGCCCCCGCGGTGAAAAACTGTTTTTT.

CDR3 DNA sequence: TGCGCCAGCAGCCAGGACAGGGCGGGTGAGCAGTTCTTC. This sequence encodes CASSQDRAGEQFF. The chain uses TRBV4-1 and TRBJ2-1; 8 bases are a match to TRBD1. CDR3 length: 13 residues. The germline gives CDR1 MGHRA, CDR2 YSYEKL. The V segment lost 3 bases and the J segment 9 bases; nucleotides outside the gene matches: 4.

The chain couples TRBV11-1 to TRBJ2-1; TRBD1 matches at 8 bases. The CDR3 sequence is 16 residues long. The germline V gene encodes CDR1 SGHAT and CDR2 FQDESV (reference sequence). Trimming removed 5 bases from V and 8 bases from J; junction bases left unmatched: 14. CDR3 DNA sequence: TGTGCCAGCAGCCTCCGGGGGCAGGGGGCTGAGGATGAGCAGTTCTTC. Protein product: CASSLRGQGAEDEQFF.

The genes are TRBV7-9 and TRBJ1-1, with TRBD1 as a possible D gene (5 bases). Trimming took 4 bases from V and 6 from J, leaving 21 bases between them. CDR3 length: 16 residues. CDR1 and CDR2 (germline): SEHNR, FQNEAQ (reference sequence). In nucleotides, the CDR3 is TGTGCCAGCAGCTACCTTTATGGGGATAAGGGGCCTGAAGCTTTCTTT. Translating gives CASSYLYGDKGPEAFF.

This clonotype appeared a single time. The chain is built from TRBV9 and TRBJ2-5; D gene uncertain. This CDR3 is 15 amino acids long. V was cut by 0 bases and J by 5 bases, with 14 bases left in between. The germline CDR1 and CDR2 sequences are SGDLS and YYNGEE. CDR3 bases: TGTGCCAGCAGCGTAGAAACTAACATAGGGGAGACCCAGTACTTC. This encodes CASSVETNIGETQYF.

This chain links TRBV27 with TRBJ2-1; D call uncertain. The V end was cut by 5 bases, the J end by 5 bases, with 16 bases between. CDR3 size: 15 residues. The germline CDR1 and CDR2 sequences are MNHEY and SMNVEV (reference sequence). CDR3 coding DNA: TGTGCCAGCAGTCGCCCACGGCCCCAGGACAATGAGCAGTTCTTC. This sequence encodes CASSRPRPQDNEQFF.

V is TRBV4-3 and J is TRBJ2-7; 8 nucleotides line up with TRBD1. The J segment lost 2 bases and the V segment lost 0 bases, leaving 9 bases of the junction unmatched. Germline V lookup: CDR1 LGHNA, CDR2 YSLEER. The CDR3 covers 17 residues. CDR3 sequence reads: CASSQDPSGTGPYEQYF. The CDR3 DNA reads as TGCGCCAGCAGCCAAGATCCCTCCGGGACAGGTCCCTACGAGCAGTACTTC.

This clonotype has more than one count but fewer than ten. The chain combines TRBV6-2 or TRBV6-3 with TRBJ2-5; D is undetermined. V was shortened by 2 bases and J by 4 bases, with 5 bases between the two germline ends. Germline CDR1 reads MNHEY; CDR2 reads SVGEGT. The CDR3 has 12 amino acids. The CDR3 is CASSYRGETQYF. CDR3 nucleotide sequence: TGTGCCAGCAGTTACCGTGGAGAGACCCAGTACTTC.

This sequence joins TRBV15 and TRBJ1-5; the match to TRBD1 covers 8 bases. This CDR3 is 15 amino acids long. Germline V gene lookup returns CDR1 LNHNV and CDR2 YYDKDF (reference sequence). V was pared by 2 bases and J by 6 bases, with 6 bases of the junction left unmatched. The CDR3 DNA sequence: TGTGCCACCAGCAGATTTCGACAGGGGAGTCAGCCCCAGCATTTT. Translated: CATSRFRQGSQPQHF.

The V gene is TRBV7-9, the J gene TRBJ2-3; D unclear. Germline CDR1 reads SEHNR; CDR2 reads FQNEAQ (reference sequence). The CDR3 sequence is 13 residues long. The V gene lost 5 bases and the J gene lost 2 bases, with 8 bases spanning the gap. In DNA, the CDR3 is TGTGCCAGCAGCCACCCGGCCACAGATACGCAGTATTTT. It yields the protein CASSHPATDTQYF.

The CDR3 reads CASSIAAEGPGANVLTF. CDR3 DNA: TGTGCCAGCAGCATCGCTGCGGAGGGGCCTGGGGCCAACGTCCTGACTTTC. The J gene is TRBJ2-6, the V gene TRBV13; possibly TRBD2 for D (6 bases). Trimming took 5 bases from V and 2 from J, leaving 16 bases between them. The CDR3 consists of 17 residues. CDR1 and CDR2 from the germline V gene are PRHDT and FYEKMQ (reference sequence).

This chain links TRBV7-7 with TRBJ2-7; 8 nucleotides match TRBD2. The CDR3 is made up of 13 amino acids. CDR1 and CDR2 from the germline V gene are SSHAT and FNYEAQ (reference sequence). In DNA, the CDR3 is TGTGCTAGCGGGACACACCTCTTGGGGGAGCAGTACTTC. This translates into CASGTHLLGEQYF.

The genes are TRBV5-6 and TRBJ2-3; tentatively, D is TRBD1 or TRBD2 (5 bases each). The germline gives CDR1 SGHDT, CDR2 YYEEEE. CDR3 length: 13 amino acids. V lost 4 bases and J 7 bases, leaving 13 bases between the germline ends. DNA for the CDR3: TGTGCCAGCAGCCAAGGGACCCTATATACGCAGTATTTT. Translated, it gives CASSQGTLYTQYF.

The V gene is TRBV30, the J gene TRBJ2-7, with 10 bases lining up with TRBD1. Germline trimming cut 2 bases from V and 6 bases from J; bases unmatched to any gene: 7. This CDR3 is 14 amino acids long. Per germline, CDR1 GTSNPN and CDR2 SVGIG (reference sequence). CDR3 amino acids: CAWSSPDRGREQYF. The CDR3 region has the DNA TGTGCCTGGAGTTCCCCCGACAGGGGGCGCGAGCAGTACTTC.

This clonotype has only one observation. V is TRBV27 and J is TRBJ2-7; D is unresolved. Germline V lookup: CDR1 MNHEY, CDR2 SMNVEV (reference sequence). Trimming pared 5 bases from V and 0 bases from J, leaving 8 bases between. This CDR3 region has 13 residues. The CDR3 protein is CASSPANSYEQYF. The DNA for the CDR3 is TGTGCCAGCAGTCCCGCAAACTCCTACGAGCAGTACTTC.